Below are 2 T cell receptor beta chains sequenced from a single sample in a study of blood T cell repertoires in COVID-19. TCRdb's table, derived via immunoSEQ multiplex PCR, lists solely in-frame clones and lacks some. This sample has roughly 500,000 clones; roughly 87% occur once, and the top ten carry 0.75% to 0.9%. The sequenced sample was peripheral blood. These receptors were collected from a man younger than 30 with COVID-19, enrolled during active disease.

The chain couples TRBV6-5 to TRBJ2-7; TRBD1 matches 8 bases. Trimming at V came to 2 bases and at J to 6 bases, leaving 3 bases not matched to a gene. CDR3 length: 13 residues. The germline V gene has CDR1 MNHEY and CDR2 SVGAGI. CDR3 in amino acids: CASSYATGGEQYF. DNA for the CDR3: TGTGCCAGCAGTTACGCCACAGGGGGCGAGCAGTACTTC.

This clone was observed once. The chain couples TRBV19 to TRBJ2-1, with TRBD1 identical over 8 bases. This CDR3 is 14 amino acids long. The V gene's germline CDR1 is LNHDA and CDR2 SQIVND (reference sequence). V trimming: 10 bases; J trimming: 1 base; junction bases outside the gene matches: 6. Here the CDR3 DNA reads TGTGCCACCAGACAGGGGAGGTCCTACAATGAGCAGTTCTTC. Its protein product is CATRQGRSYNEQFF.